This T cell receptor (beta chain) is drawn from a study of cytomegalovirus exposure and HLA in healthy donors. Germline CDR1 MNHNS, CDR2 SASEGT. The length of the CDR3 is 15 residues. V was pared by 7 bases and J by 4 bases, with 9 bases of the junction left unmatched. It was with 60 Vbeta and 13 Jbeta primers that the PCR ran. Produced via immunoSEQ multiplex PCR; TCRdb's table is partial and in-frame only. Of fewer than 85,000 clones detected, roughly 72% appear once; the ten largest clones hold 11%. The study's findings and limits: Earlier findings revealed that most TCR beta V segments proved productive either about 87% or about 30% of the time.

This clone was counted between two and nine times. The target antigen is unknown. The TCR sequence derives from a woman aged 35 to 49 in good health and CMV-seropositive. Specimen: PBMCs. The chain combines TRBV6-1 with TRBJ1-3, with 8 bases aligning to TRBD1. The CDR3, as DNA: TGTGCCAGCAATGACAGGGGATTTTCGGGAAACACCATATATTTT. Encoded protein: CASNDRGFSGNTIYF.